This T cell receptor (beta chain) was sequenced in a study of OX40 agonist ivuxolimab in advanced cancers. Study summary: Recorded diagnoses for dose-escalation patients were hepatocellular carcinoma, melanoma, renal cell or head and neck cancer.

CDR3 size: 12 residues. CDR1 and CDR2 from the germline V gene are LNHDA and SQIVND (reference sequence). The V end was cut by 1 base, the J end by 8 bases, with 5 bases between. Measured with immunoSEQ multiplex PCR; TCRdb has only the in-frame clones, and not every one. The sample records tens of thousands of clones, 85% to 90% being singletons. This clone was found once. This receptor was taken from an adult with an advanced solid tumor such as melanoma, head and neck, liver or kidney cancer. V is TRBV19 and J is TRBJ1-4; D is ambiguous. The specimen was CD4+ or CD8+ T cells sorted from blood, collected in a trial of the OX40 agonist ivuxolimab. CDR3 residues: CASSIAREKLFF. The CDR3 DNA is TGTGCCAGTAGTATAGCACGAGAAAAACTGTTTTTT.